The 20 T cell receptor beta chains in this list originate from one sample, sequenced in a study of CD8 T cells in ankylosing spondylitis. One entry per CDR3 protein results from TCRdb running MiXCR on the 5' RACE reads. This table has approximately 260,000 distinct CDR3 sequences, over 15% appearing once. Input material: blood, either unsorted or a sorted T cell fraction (not recorded which). The receptors shown here come from a male donor with ankylosing spondylitis or in good health (not recorded which).

The rearrangement joins TRBV9 to TRBJ2-7; the match to TRBD1 covers 8 bases. The CDR3 covers 14 residues. The V segment lost 2 bases and the J segment 4 bases; nucleotides outside the gene matches: 5. CDR1 and CDR2 (germline): SGDLS, YYNGEE. CDR3 bases: TGTGCCAGCAGCGTGGGACAGGTGGGATACGAGCAGTACTTC. Amino acids: CASSVGQVGYEQYF.

This clonotype appeared a few times. V is TRBV7-9 and J is TRBJ2-3, with TRBD2 identical over 10 bases. CDR3 length: 15 amino acids. Germline assignment: CDR1 SEHNR and CDR2 FQNEAQ (reference sequence). V shed 5 bases and J 1 base; nucleotides not matched to a gene: 3. CDR3 residues: CASSHLAGGTDTQYF. CDR3 nucleotides: TGTGCCAGCAGCCACCTAGCGGGAGGCACAGATACGCAGTATTTT.

This clonotype was counted at least ten times. The chain joins TRBV29-1 to TRBJ2-1; 12 bases align to TRBD2. Germline V lookup: CDR1 SQVTM, CDR2 ANQGSEA. Trimming took 1 base from V and 0 from J; bases not matched to a gene: 4. The CDR3 spans 17 residues. In nucleotides, the CDR3 is TGCAGCGTTGAAGGTTTGACTAGCGGGAGCTCCTACAATGAGCAGTTCTTC. The encoded protein is CSVEGLTSGSSYNEQFF.

This clonotype was detected only a few times. This rearrangement joins TRBV5-5 to TRBJ1-5; D not certain. The CDR3 covers 14 residues. Looked up from germline, CDR1 is SGHKS and CDR2 is YYEKEE (reference sequence). V gave up 0 bases and J gave up 5 bases, with 9 bases separating them. The CDR3 region has the DNA TGTGCCAGCAGCTTGGTTCCGGGAGATCAGCCCCAGCATTTT. This translates into CASSLVPGDQPQHF.

The chain links TRBV29-1 to TRBJ2-1, with D possibly matching TRBD1 (6 bases). The V and J ends lost 1 base and 8 bases respectively, with 24 bases between them. CDR1 is SQVTM, CDR2 ANQGSEA, per germline. This CDR3 spans 17 amino acids. CDR3 sequence (DNA): TGCAGCGTTGAAGCTAATACGAACAGGGCTCCCGTCTATGAGCAGTTCTTC. It encodes CSVEANTNRAPVYEQFF.

The J gene is TRBJ2-1, the V gene TRBV10-3; 9 nucleotides match TRBD2. Germline V gene sequence: CDR1 ENHRY, CDR2 SYGVKD. There are 16 residues in the CDR3. V gave up 3 bases and J gave up 5 bases; unmatched junction bases: 8. CDR3 bases: TGTGCCATCAGTGAAATTCTAGCGGGACGTAACAATGAGCAGTTCTTC. Protein sequence: CAISEILAGRNNEQFF.

The chain employs TRBV7-9 and TRBJ2-7; TRBD1 agrees at 9 bases. This CDR3 is 14 amino acids long. The junction had 8 bases not matched to a gene; V was cut back by 4 bases and J by 7 bases. In germline, CDR1 is SEHNR, CDR2 FQNEAQ (reference sequence). The CDR3 protein is CASSSRTGVREQYF. The CDR3 coding sequence is TGTGCCAGCAGCTCCCGGACAGGGGTCCGGGAGCAGTACTTC.

The chain is built from TRBV7-9 and TRBJ2-3, with 7 bases fitting TRBD1. V was clipped by 2 bases and J by 1 base; unmatched bases: 9. This CDR3 has 17 amino acids. Germline V gene data show CDR1 as SEHNR and CDR2 as FQNEAQ (reference sequence). CDR3 residues: CASSLPQQGLGTDTQYF. As DNA, the CDR3 is TGTGCCAGCAGCTTACCTCAACAGGGGTTGGGCACAGATACGCAGTATTTT.

This chain uses TRBV29-1 with TRBJ1-1; no clear D. The V gene's germline CDR1 is SQVTM and CDR2 ANQGSEA. Trimming removed 2 bases from V and 0 bases from J, with 7 bases in between. CDR3 length: 13 amino acids. The CDR3 DNA is TGCAGCGTTGAATTTGGGGTGAACACTGAAGCTTTCTTT. Its translation: CSVEFGVNTEAFF.

A note on this clonotype: A read error may explain this, as a much larger clone is one base away. V is TRBV7-8 and J is TRBJ2-3, with D uncertain. The V and J ends lost 2 bases and 4 bases respectively, with 4 bases between them. This CDR3 is 12 amino acids long. Germline V CDR1 and CDR2: SGHVS, FQNEAQ. This CDR3 is CASSLISDTQYF. As DNA, the CDR3 is TGTGCCAGCAGCTTAATCTCAGATACGCAGTATTTT.

This clonotype occurred a few times. The chain links TRBV7-9 to TRBJ1-2, with 10 bases fitting TRBD1. Trimming removed 8 bases from V and 2 bases from J; junction bases left unmatched: 8. The CDR3 is 15 amino acids. Germline CDR1 reads SEHNR; CDR2 reads FQNEAQ (reference sequence). The CDR3: CASGGTGAQNYGYTF. The CDR3, as DNA: TGTGCCAGCGGCGGGACAGGGGCACAGAACTATGGCTACACCTTC.

V usage is TRBV19 and J usage is TRBJ1-5, with TRBD1 as a possible D gene (5 bases). Per the germline V gene, CDR1 is LNHDA and CDR2 is SQIVND (reference sequence). This CDR3 is 13 amino acids long. Trimming took off 9 bases at V and 2 bases at J, with 11 bases between the two ends. In DNA form, the CDR3 reads TGTGCCAGATACCGGGACGGCAATCAGCCCCAGCATTTT. Amino acids: CARYRDGNQPQHF.

V gene TRBV6-1 combines with J gene TRBJ2-1; 11 bases are a match to TRBD2. The CDR3 spans 16 residues. J was trimmed by 4 bases and V by 6 bases; bases with no gene match: 8. From germline, CDR1 is MNHNS and CDR2 SASEGT. The CDR3 DNA reads TGTGCCAGCAGCCCAATCAGGACTAGCGGGTACAATGAGCAGTTCTTC. Protein product: CASSPIRTSGYNEQFF.

The gene calls are TRBV2 and TRBJ2-2; 11 bases are shared with TRBD2. The CDR3 runs to 21 residues. CDR1 and CDR2 (germline): SNHLY, FYNNEI. The J segment lost 0 bases and the V segment lost 4 bases, leaving 16 bases of the junction unmatched. CDR3 sequence: CASSVDTTLTSGTPNTGELFF. The DNA for the CDR3 is TGTGCCAGCAGTGTAGACACAACCCTGACTAGCGGGACCCCGAACACCGGGGAGCTGTTTTTT.

This clonotype was seen only a few times. The chain uses TRBV12-3 or TRBV12-4 and TRBJ2-2; a possible D gene is TRBD2 (5 bases). The V and J ends lost 6 bases and 4 bases respectively, with 12 bases between them. The CDR3 runs 14 residues. CDR3 amino acids: CASSPLDITGELFF. In nucleotides, the CDR3 is TGTGCCAGCAGCCCACTAGACATCACCGGGGAGCTGTTTTTT.

This clonotype was counted many times. This chain uses TRBV5-1 with TRBJ2-1; TRBD2 matches at 7 bases. CDR3 length equals 15 residues. Germline loops: CDR1 SGHRS, CDR2 YFSETQ. V lost 1 base, J lost 7 bases, and 8 bases stayed unmatched. The CDR3 reads CASSLYSAGVNEQFF. DNA of the CDR3: TGCGCCAGCAGCTTGTACTCGGCGGGAGTAAATGAGCAGTTCTTC.

In its sample, this clonotype was seen once. Germline and junction disagree at one end, which may indicate a read error. As DNA, the CDR3 is TGCGCCAGCAGCCAAGGGGTGGGGAGCGGAGGGGAGCTGATTTTT. As protein: CASSQGVGSGGELIF. This rearrangement joins TRBV4-3 to TRBJ2-2; D possibly corresponds to TRBD2 (6 bases). This CDR3 comprises 15 residues. The germline gives CDR1 LGHNA, CDR2 YSLEER.

This clonotype was found many times. The genes are TRBV15 and TRBJ2-7, with 11 bases matching TRBD2. V dropped 2 bases and J dropped 4; count of bases not matched to a gene: 13. The CDR3 has 18 amino acids. In germline, CDR1 is LNHNV, CDR2 YYDKDF (reference sequence). CDR3 nucleotides: TGTGCCACCAGCAGAACGAAACCGGGACTAGCGGTACCATACGAGCAGTACTTC. Translation gives CATSRTKPGLAVPYEQYF.

Only a few counts were recorded for this clonotype. The chain combines TRBV12-3 or TRBV12-4 with TRBJ1-4; D is ambiguous. The CDR3 is 14 amino acids. The V and J ends lost 3 bases and 2 bases respectively, with 7 bases between them. The CDR3 coding sequence is TGTGCCAGCAGTTTCTTGGCGACTAATGAAAAACTGTTTTTT. Protein sequence: CASSFLATNEKLFF.

This chain connects TRBV5-1 to TRBJ2-5; D might be TRBD1 (6 bases). Germline CDR1 reads SGHRS; CDR2 reads YFSETQ. Trimming left V 3 bases short and J 1 base short, with 10 bases between. This CDR3 contains 14 residues. Here the CDR3 reads CASSSWTAQETQYF. The CDR3 region has the DNA TGCGCCAGCAGCTCCTGGACAGCCCAAGAGACCCAGTACTTC.